This T cell receptor beta chain was sequenced for a study of spatial heterogeneity in lung cancer (dated by TCRdb to between 2018 and 2020). For context, the study as a whole: More beta-chain than alpha-chain transcripts were consistently detected, likely reflecting higher beta-chain transcript abundance. In tumor regions, TCR transcript counts showed a strong correlation with a T cell transcriptional module score derived from matched bulk RNA-seq. In the raw uncorrected reads, each unique combination of TCR and UMI appeared more than ten times on average. In non-small cell lung cancer, the study quantitatively compared TCR alpha and beta repertoires across several tumor regions, matched nontumor lung, and blood. The study linked features of the TCR repertoire to counts of nonsynonymous mutations, which were determined by whole-exome sequencing of tumor tissue. At surgery, some 200 tumor regions, 64 matched nontumor lung samples and 56 PBMC samples were TCR-sequenced for both alpha and beta chains. Study-wide findings and limitations: The count of ubiquitous expanded TCRs correlated with the count of ubiquitous nonsynonymous mutations, and the count of regional expanded TCRs correlated with the count of regional nonsynonymous mutations. TCR-seq coverage of tumor T cells was estimated at only roughly 6.5% for alpha chains and 13% to 15% for beta chains. The tumor nonsynonymous mutation count correlated with the number of expanded intratumoral alpha and beta TCRs. Confirming at a functional level the hypothesis that regional TCRs recognize regional mutations was considered to require additional single-cell paired TCR alpha and beta sequencing.

This clonotype was counted at least ten times. Its antigen is still unknown. No qualities accompany the bases; no much larger clone lies one base away. CDR1 and CDR2 (DFQATT, SNEGSKA) derive from the germline V gene (reference sequence). The CDR3 sequence holds 12 residues, the cysteine and phenylalanine included. Only the CDR3 DNA stays, 36 bases, in frame from base 1. V lost 4 bases and J lost 2 bases; the stretch between them is 8 bases long. In light of the paper, this sample's time point label describes: sample taken at primary tumor resection. Donors were 70 or so patients with early-stage, untreated non-small cell lung cancer from the lung TRACERx cohort. Without any cell sorting, TCR sequencing was performed on whole RNA extracted either from tumor and nontumor lung tissue or from cryopreserved PBMC samples. Only patients for whom sufficient RNA was available from at least two tumor regions were selected for TCR sequencing. Before being selected, tumor and adjacent nontumor lung specimens were reviewed by a lung pathologist.

The library was built by means of 5' RACE. The run used a NextSeq 500. In the TCR library protocol, a unique molecular identifier was attached to each TCR cDNA molecule so that PCR and sequencing errors could be corrected. In the original analysis: TCR identification, UMI-based error correction and CDR3 extraction were performed with Decombinator tools. Expanded TCRs were defined as those above a frequency of 2 per 1,000, corresponding to the top 1% of the tumor frequency distribution. Expanded tumor TCRs statistically deemed absent (corrected P<0.05) from at least one tumor region were classed as regional, and all other expanded tumor TCRs were classed as ubiquitous. Rényi diversity was computed with the R vegan package after subsampling each repertoire 100 times to 5,000 TCRs. CDR3 similarity networks were constructed using string-kernel similarity of amino acid triplets, with links drawn between CDR3s whose pairwise similarity was above 0.82. TCRdb trimmed public reads at Q25 via fastp, called clones via MiXCR and kept in-frame beta chains. For every CDR3 protein sequence, its rows merge into one entry that carries the most common genes and DNA. For this entry, the V and J calls and clone size follow TCRdb and not the study's own pipeline. The table for this sample lists about 28,000 distinct CDR3 sequences; roughly 6.9% of them were counted only once. More than 20% of the sample comes from the top ten.

The clonotype was recovered from a male donor with early-stage non-small cell lung cancer. The chain couples TRBV20-1 to TRBJ1-1, with no confident D gene call. This sample comprised lung tumor tissue, obtained at surgery. The nucleotides are TGCAGTGCTACCGGTGCCAACACTGAAGCTTTCTTT. This yields the protein CSATGANTEAFF.